This TCR beta chain appears in the sequencing data of a study of spatial heterogeneity in lung cancer. Study in general: Mean representation of each unique TCR and UMI combination in the raw reads exceeded eight occurrences.

This clonotype was seen many times. Its antigen is undetermined. Specified time point: sample taken at primary tumor resection. The authors sequenced whole RNA from tumor, nontumor lung or frozen PBMC without sorting. V was trimmed by 5 bases and J by 2 bases, leaving 18 bases between them. The CDR3 consists of 15 residues. The germline CDR1 and CDR2 sequences are SQVTM and ANQGSEA. Every cDNA TCR molecule received its own unique molecular identifier. TCRdb re-called the 5' RACE reads with MiXCR, one entry per CDR3 protein. The data contain roughly 80,000 distinct CDR3 sequences, 10% to 15% of them seen just once; the ten biggest clones take up around 4.3%. The study, taken as a whole, reports: Expanded tumor TCRs that were ubiquitous appeared in blood more at resection than follow-up.

The V gene is TRBV29-1, the J gene TRBJ1-2; possible D gene TRBD1, 5 bases. The receptor was isolated from a male donor with early-stage non-small cell lung cancer. Specimen: PBMCs, collected at surgery. The CDR3 region is CSVYGSGMQNYGYTF. CDR3 bases: TGCAGCGTTTACGGGTCAGGGATGCAAAACTATGGCTACACCTTC.